Listed below are T cell receptor beta chains from one sample, sequenced in a study of blood T cell repertoires in COVID-19. Profiled with immunoSEQ multiplex PCR; TCRdb holds only in-frame clones, not every one. The table shows about 180,000 clones, with about 90% occurring only once. Sample: PBMCs or T cells enriched from blood (not recorded which). The receptors originated from a woman aged 45 to 65 who had recovered from COVID-19. Each CDR3 is given with its conserved first and last residue. Fields, in order: D gene, V gene, clone size, J gene, CDR3 protein, CDR3 DNA. D genes are given only for firm matches. Not all rows give a size; the values are once, few, many and, for expanded clones, a class.

TRBD1,TRBV9,-,TRBJ1-1,CASSVGTGWGNTEAFF,TGTGCCAGCAGCGTAGGGACAGGGTGGGGGAACACTGAAGCTTTCTTT
-,TRBV16,-,TRBJ1-1,CASSLDRNTEAFF,TGTGCCAGCAGTCTCGACAGGAACACTGAAGCTTTCTTT
TRBD1,TRBV28,-,TRBJ1-2,CASSLRYRGGGYTF,TGTGCCAGCAGTTTAAGATACAGGGGGGGTGGCTACACCTTC
TRBD1,TRBV18,-,TRBJ1-1,CASSPGLVTGYTEAFF,TGTGCCAGCTCACCCGGCCTCGTGACAGGGTACACTGAAGCTTTCTTT
TRBD2,TRBV6-2/TRBV6-3,-,TRBJ2-1,CASSYKAGGYNEQFF,TGTGCCAGCAGTTACAAAGCGGGAGGGTACAATGAGCAGTTCTTC
-,TRBV5-1,once,TRBJ2-6,CASSFSGTGANVLTF,TGCGCCAGCAGCTTTAGTGGTACCGGGGCCAACGTCCTGACTTTC
-,TRBV11-2,-,TRBJ2-3,CASSLAGTSTDTQYF,TGTGCCAGCAGCTTAGCCGGTACTAGCACAGATACGCAGTATTTT
-,TRBV7-9,-,TRBJ1-2,CASGPGGSYGYTF,TGTGCCAGCGGTCCGGGGGGGTCTTATGGCTACACCTTC
TRBD2,TRBV11-2,-,TRBJ2-1,CASSRRGGNEQFF,TGTGCCAGCAGCCGCCGCGGGGGAAATGAGCAGTTCTTC
TRBD2,TRBV3-1/TRBV3-2,-,TRBJ2-1,CASSQQLAGGRDEQFF,TGTGCCAGCAGCCAGCAACTAGCGGGAGGTAGGGATGAGCAGTTCTTC
-,TRBV19,once,TRBJ1-5,CASSGMPTNQPQHF,TGTGCCAGTAGCGGGATGCCGACCAATCAGCCCCAGCATTTT
TRBD1,TRBV19,-,TRBJ1-2,CASSIAGGFSYGYTF,TGTGCCAGTAGTATAGCAGGGGGCTTTAGCTATGGCTACACCTTC
TRBD1,TRBV5-1,-,TRBJ2-7,CASRLGTGGDEQYF,TGCGCCAGCAGGCTCGGGACAGGGGGCGACGAGCAGTACTTC
TRBD2,TRBV7-2,-,TRBJ2-3,CASSADTSGTDTQYF,TGTGCCAGCAGTGCCGATACTAGCGGCACAGATACGCAGTATTTT
TRBD2,TRBV28,-,TRBJ2-2,CASSLAGGEGELFF,TGTGCCAGCAGTTTGGCGGGAGGAGAAGGGGAGCTGTTTTTT
TRBD2,TRBV7-9,-,TRBJ2-5,CASSLSLAGGVETQYF,TGTGCCAGCAGCTTAAGTCTAGCGGGAGGGGTAGAGACCCAGTACTTC
TRBD2,TRBV5-1,-,TRBJ2-1,CASSLASLAGGQFF,TGCGCCAGCAGCTTGGCTTCCTTAGCGGGAGGGCAGTTCTTC
-,TRBV6-1,-,TRBJ1-2,CASSEALKGVRGYTF,TGTGCCAGCAGTGAAGCGTTGAAGGGGGTTCGGGGCTACACCTTC
-,TRBV12-5,-,TRBJ2-1,CASGLYRWEANNEQFF,TGTGCTAGTGGTTTGTACCGGTGGGAGGCAAACAATGAGCAGTTCTTC
-,TRBV29-1,-,TRBJ2-1,CSVHRYNEQFF,TGCAGCGTTCACAGATACAATGAGCAGTTCTTC
TRBD1,TRBV15,-,TRBJ2-1,CATKFGQGAWNEQFF,TGTGCCACCAAGTTTGGACAGGGGGCTTGGAATGAGCAGTTCTTC
-,TRBV7-9,-,TRBJ1-6,CASSSGAGNSPLHF,TGTGCCAGCAGCTCAGGGGCAGGGAATTCACCCCTCCACTTT
TRBD2,TRBV7-2,-,TRBJ2-7,CASSYRLAGGGEQYF,TGTGCCAGCAGCTATCGACTAGCGGGAGGGGGGGAGCAGTACTTC
-,TRBV6-5,-,TRBJ2-7,CASRDRGASYEQYF,TGTGCCAGCAGGGACCGGGGGGCGTCCTACGAGCAGTACTTC
TRBD1,TRBV13,-,TRBJ2-7,CASSTRTGGREQYF,TGTGCCAGCAGCACCCGGACAGGGGGTCGCGAGCAGTACTTC
-,TRBV24-1,once,TRBJ2-7,CATSDSGSSYEQYF,TGTGCCACCAGTGATTCGGGATCCTCCTACGAGCAGTACTTC
TRBD1,TRBV7-2,-,TRBJ1-6,CASSLVRQGASPLHF,TGTGCCAGCAGCTTAGTTAGACAGGGGGCCTCACCCCTCCACTTT
-,TRBV27,-,TRBJ2-1,CASRRTDYNEQFF,TGTGCCAGCAGGAGGACTGACTACAATGAGCAGTTCTTC
TRBD1,TRBV27,-,TRBJ1-1,CASTRTGANTEAFF,TGTGCCAGCACCCGGACAGGGGCGAACACTGAAGCTTTCTTT
-,TRBV5-1,-,TRBJ2-3,CASGGAVSTDTQYF,TGCGCCAGCGGAGGGGCGGTTAGCACAGATACGCAGTATTTT
-,TRBV5-8,-,TRBJ2-5,CASSFMETQYF,TGTGCCAGCAGCTTCATGGAGACCCAGTACTTC
-,TRBV6-5,few,TRBJ1-5,CASSYRTVRSNQPQHF,TGTGCCAGCAGTTACAGGACAGTCCGTAGCAATCAGCCCCAGCATTTT
-,TRBV7-8,-,TRBJ1-4,CASRQGATNEKLFF,TGTGCCAGCAGACAGGGAGCAACTAATGAAAAACTGTTTTTT
TRBD2,TRBV5-4,-,TRBJ2-7,CASSLAGGNYEQYF,TGTGCCAGCAGCTTGGCGGGAGGGAACTACGAGCAGTACTTC
TRBD1,TRBV12-3/TRBV12-4,-,TRBJ2-1,CASILTGNNEQFF,TGTGCCAGCATCCTGACAGGGAACAATGAGCAGTTCTTC
-,TRBV27,-,TRBJ2-2,CASSLGSGVRELFF,TGTGCCAGCAGTTTGGGGAGTGGAGTGAGGGAGCTGTTTTTT
TRBD1,TRBV5-6,-,TRBJ1-2,CASSRDRRNYGYTF,TGTGCCAGCAGCCGGGACAGGCGGAACTATGGCTACACCTTC
TRBD2,TRBV11-3,-,TRBJ2-1,CASSLWAALAGNEQFF,TGTGCCAGCAGCTTATGGGCGGCACTAGCGGGAAATGAGCAGTTCTTC
-,TRBV25-1,once,TRBJ2-5,CASSVGATQYF,TGTGCCAGCAGTGTAGGAGCGACCCAGTACTTC
TRBD2,TRBV7-6,-,TRBJ2-5,CASSPGLAGAETQYF,TGTGCCAGCAGCCCCGGACTAGCGGGAGCAGAGACCCAGTACTTC
-,TRBV27,few,TRBJ2-7,CASSTTRESFYEQYF,TGTGCCAGCAGTACCACACGGGAGTCTTTCTACGAGCAGTACTTC
-,TRBV2,-,TRBJ2-1,CASGWGDYNEQFF,TGTGCCAGCGGCTGGGGGGATTACAATGAGCAGTTCTTC
-,TRBV23-1,-,TRBJ2-7,CASSQLRRPESYEQYF,TGCGCCAGCAGTCAATTGCGGCGGCCGGAGTCGTACGAGCAGTACTTC
TRBD1,TRBV5-1,-,TRBJ2-7,CASSLRDRPYEQYF,TGCGCCAGCAGCTTGCGGGACAGGCCCTACGAGCAGTACTTC
TRBD1,TRBV9,-,TRBJ2-7,CASSVGTGGLYEQYF,TGTGCCAGCAGCGTCGGGACAGGGGGCCTCTACGAGCAGTACTTC
TRBD1,TRBV18,-,TRBJ2-1,CASSPGQDFNEQFF,TGTGCCAGCTCACCGGGACAGGACTTCAATGAGCAGTTCTTC
TRBD2,TRBV30,-,TRBJ2-3,CAWEGLAGTDTQYF,TGTGCCTGGGAGGGACTAGCGGGCACAGATACGCAGTATTTT
-,TRBV27,-,TRBJ1-4,CASSLVQGVREKLFF,TGTGCCAGCAGTTTGGTACAGGGAGTACGAGAAAAACTGTTTTTT
TRBD1,TRBV28,-,TRBJ2-5,CASSRGQGLRETQYF,TGTGCCAGCAGCCGTGGACAGGGGCTCCGGGAGACCCAGTACTTC
TRBD2,TRBV7-2,-,TRBJ2-3,CASSPRGSGSTDTQYF,TGTGCCAGCAGCCCCCGAGGTAGCGGGAGCACAGATACGCAGTATTTT